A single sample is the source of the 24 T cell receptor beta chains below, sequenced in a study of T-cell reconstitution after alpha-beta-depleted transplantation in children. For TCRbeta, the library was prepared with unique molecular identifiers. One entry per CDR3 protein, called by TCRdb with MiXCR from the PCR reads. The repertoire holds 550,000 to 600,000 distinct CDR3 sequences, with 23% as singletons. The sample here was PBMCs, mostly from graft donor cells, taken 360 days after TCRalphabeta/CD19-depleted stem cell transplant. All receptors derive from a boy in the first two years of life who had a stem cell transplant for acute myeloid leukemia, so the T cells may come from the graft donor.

This chain's CDR3 is CASTPPARVRHNYEQYV. The CDR3 coding sequence is TGTGCCAGCACTCCACCTGCCAGGGTCCGTCACAACTACGAGCAGTACGTC. V usage is TRBV2 and J usage is TRBJ2-7, with D maybe TRBD1 (5 bases). This CDR3 contains 17 residues. Germline CDR1 reads SNHLY; CDR2 reads FYNNEI. V was shortened by 7 bases and J by 3 bases, with 25 bases between the two germline ends.

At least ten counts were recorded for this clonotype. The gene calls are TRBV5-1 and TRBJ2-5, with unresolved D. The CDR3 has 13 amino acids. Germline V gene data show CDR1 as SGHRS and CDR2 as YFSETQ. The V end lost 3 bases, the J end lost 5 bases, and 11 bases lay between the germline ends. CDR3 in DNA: TGCGCCAGCAGCTCCCTGGTAGGGGAGACCCAGTACTTC. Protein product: CASSSLVGETQYF.

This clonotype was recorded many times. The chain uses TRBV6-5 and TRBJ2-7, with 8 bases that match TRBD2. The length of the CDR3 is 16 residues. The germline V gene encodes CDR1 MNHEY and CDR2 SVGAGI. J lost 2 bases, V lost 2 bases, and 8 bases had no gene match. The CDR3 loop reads CASSYDTAGGPYEQYF. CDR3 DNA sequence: TGTGCCAGCAGTTACGATACGGCGGGGGGCCCCTACGAGCAGTACTTC.

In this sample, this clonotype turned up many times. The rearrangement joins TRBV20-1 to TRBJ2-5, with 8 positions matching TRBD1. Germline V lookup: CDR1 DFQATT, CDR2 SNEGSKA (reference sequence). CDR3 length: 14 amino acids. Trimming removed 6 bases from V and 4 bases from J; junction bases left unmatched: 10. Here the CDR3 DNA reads TGCAGTGCCGCACGGACAGGGATGAGAGAGACCCAGTACTTC. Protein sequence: CSAARTGMRETQYF.

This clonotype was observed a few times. Here the CDR3 DNA reads TGCAGTGCTAGCCAGCCGATTAGCAATCAGCCCCAGCATTTT. Amino acid sequence: CSASQPISNQPQHF. The rearrangement uses TRBV20-1 and TRBJ1-5; D is unresolved. The ends were cut back, 3 bases at V and 0 bases at J, with 9 bases in the middle. Germline lookup yields CDR1 DFQATT and CDR2 SNEGSKA (reference sequence). The CDR3 runs 14 residues.

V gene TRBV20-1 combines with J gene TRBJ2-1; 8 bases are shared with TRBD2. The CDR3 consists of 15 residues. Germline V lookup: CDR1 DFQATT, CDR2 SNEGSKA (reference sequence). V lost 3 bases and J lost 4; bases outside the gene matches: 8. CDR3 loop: CSARQREWGYNEQFF. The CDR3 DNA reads TGCAGTGCTAGGCAGCGGGAGTGGGGTTACAATGAGCAGTTCTTC.

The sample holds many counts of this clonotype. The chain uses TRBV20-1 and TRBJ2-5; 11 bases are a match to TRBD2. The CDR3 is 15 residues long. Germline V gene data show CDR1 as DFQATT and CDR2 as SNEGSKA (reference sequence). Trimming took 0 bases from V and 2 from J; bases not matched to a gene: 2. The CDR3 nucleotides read TGCAGTGCTAGAGATCGGACTAGCGGGCAAGAGACCCAGTACTTC. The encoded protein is CSARDRTSGQETQYF.

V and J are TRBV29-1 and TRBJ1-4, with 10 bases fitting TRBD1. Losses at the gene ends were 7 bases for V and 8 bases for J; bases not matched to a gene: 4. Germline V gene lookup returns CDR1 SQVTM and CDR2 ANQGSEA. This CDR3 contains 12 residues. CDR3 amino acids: CSARGQGEKLFF. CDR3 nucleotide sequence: TGCAGCGCCCGGGGACAGGGGGAAAAACTGTTTTTT.

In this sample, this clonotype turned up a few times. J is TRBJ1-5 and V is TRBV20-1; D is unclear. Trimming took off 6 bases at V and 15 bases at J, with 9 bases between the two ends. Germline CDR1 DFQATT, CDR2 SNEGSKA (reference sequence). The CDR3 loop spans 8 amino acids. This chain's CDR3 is CSAGTGHF. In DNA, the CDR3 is TGCAGTGCCGGCACGGGGCATTTT.

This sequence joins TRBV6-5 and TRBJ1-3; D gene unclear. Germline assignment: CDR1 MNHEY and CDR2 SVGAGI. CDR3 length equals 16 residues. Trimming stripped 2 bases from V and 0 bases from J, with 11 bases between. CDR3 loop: CASSYKDGSSGNTIYF. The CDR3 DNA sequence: TGTGCCAGCAGTTACAAGGACGGGAGCTCTGGAAACACCATATATTTT.

The CDR3 region is CASSTRSDGYTF. The CDR3 DNA follows: TGTGCCAGCAGCACCCGGTCCGATGGCTACACCTTC. J is TRBJ1-2 and V is TRBV7-2; D remains ambiguous. V was trimmed by 5 bases and J by 6 bases, leaving 10 bases between them. Germline values: CDR1 SGHTA, CDR2 FQGNSA. The CDR3 is 12 amino acids. Looking up the rest from reference TRBV7-2 and TRBJ1-2 gives the full variable domain: GAGVSQSPSNKVTEKGKDVELRCDPISGHTALYWYRQSLGQGLEFLIYFQGNSAPDKSGLPSDRFSAERTGGSVSTLTIQRTQQEDSAVYLCASSTRSDGYTFGSGTRLTVV.

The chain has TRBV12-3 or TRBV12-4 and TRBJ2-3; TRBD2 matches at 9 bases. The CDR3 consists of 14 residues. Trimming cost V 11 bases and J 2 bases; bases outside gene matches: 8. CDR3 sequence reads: CAVIAGDYTDTQYF. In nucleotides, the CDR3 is TGTGCCGTGATAGCGGGGGACTACACAGATACGCAGTATTTT.

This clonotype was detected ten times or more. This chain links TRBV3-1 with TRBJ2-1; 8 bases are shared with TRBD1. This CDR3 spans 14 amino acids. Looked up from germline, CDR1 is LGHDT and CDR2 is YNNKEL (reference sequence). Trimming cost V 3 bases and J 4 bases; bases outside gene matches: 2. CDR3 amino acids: CASSHGQGYNEQFF. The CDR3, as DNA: TGTGCCAGCAGCCACGGACAGGGTTACAATGAGCAGTTCTTC.

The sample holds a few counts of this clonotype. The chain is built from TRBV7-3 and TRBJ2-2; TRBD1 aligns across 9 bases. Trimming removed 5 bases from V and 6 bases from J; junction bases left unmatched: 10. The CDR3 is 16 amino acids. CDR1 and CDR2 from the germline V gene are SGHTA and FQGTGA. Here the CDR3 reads CASSPLPGQGPGELFF. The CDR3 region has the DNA TGTGCCAGCAGCCCTCTCCCGGGACAGGGACCCGGGGAGCTGTTTTTT.

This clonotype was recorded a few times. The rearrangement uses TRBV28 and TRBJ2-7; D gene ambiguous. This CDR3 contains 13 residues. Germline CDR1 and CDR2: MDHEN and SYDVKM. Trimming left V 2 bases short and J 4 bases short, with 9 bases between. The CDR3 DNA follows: TGTGCCAGCAGTTTACGCGAAGGATACGAGCAGTACGTC. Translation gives CASSLREGYEQYV.

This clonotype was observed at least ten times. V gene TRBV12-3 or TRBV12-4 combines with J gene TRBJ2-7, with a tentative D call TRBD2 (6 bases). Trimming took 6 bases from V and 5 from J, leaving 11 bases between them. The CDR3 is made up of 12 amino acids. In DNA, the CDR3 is TGTGCCAGCAGCTTAACGGGGGACGAGCAGTACTTC. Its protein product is CASSLTGDEQYF.

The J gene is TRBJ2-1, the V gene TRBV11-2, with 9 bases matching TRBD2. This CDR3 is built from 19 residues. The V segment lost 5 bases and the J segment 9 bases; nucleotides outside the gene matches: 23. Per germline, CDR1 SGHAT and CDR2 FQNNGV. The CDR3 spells CASSPAVESSGDVAVEQFF. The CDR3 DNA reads TGTGCCAGCAGCCCGGCGGTGGAGTCTAGCGGGGATGTTGCTGTTGAGCAGTTCTTC.

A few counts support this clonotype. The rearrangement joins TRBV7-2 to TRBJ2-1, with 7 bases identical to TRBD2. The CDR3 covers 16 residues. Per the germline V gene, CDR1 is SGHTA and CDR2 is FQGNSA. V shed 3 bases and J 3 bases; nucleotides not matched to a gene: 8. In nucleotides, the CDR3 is TGTGCCAGCAGCTTGCGAGCGGGGCCAGTCTACAATGAGCAGTTCTTC. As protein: CASSLRAGPVYNEQFF.

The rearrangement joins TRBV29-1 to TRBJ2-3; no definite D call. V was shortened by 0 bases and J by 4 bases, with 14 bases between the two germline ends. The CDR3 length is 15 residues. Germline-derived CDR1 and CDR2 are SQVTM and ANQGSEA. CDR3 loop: CSVEEVSYEPDTQYF. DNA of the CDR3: TGCAGCGTTGAAGAGGTCTCCTATGAACCAGATACGCAGTATTTT.

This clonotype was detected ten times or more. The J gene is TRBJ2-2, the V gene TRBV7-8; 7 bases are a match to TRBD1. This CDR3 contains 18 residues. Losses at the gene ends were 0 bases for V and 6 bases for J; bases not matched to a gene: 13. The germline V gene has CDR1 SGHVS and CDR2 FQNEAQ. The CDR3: CASSLAIGSVTGSGELFF. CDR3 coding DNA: TGTGCCAGCAGCTTAGCGATCGGGTCCGTGACAGGGTCCGGGGAGCTGTTTTTT.

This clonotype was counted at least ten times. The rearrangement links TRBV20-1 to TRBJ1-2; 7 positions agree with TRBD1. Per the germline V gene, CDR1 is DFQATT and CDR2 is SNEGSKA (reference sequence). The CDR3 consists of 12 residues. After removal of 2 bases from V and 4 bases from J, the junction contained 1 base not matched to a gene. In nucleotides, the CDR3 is TGCAGTGCTAGATCAGGGGGCTATGGCTACACCTTC. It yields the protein CSARSGGYGYTF.

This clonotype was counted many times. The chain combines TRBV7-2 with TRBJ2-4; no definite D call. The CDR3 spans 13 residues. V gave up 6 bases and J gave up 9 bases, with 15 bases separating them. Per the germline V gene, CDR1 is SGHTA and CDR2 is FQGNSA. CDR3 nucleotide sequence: TGTGCCAGCAGTTTCACCCCTTCGGGCATTCAGTACTTC. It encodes CASSFTPSGIQYF.

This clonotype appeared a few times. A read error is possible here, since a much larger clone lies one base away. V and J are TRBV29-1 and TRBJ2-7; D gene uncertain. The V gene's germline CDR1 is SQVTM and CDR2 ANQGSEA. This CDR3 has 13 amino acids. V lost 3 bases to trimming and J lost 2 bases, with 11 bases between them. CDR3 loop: CSVDLPATYEQYF. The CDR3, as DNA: TGCAGCGTTGATTTGCCGGCAACCTACGAGCAGTACTTC.

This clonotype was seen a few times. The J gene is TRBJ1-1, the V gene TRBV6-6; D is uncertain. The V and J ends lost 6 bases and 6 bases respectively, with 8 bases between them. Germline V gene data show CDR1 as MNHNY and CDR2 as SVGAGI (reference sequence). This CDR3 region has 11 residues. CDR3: CASSPAAEAFF. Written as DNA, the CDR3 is TGTGCCAGCAGCCCCGCGGCTGAAGCTTTCTTT.